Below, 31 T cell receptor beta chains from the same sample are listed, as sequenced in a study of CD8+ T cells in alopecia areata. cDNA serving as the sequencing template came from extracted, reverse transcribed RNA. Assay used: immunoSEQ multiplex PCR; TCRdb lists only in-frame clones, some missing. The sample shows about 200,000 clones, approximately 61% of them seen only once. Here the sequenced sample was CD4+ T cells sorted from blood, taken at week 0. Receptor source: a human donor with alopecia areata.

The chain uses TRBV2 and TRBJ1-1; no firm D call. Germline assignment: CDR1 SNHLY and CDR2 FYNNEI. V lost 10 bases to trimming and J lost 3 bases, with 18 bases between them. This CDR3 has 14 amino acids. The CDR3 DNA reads TGTGCCACCATACGCCAGCCCCGGGACACTGAAGCTTTCTTT. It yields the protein CATIRQPRDTEAFF.

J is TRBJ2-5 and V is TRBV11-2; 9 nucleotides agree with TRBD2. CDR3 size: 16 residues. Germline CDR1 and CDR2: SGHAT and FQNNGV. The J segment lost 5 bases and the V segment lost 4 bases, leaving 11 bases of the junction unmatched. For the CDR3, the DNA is TGTGCCAGCAGCTCACCCGGGATAGCGGGAGTCGAGACCCAGTACTTC. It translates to CASSSPGIAGVETQYF.

CDR3 nucleotide sequence: TGTGCCTGGAGTGTGGCAGGGTCCGCCGGCTACACCTTC. It translates to CAWSVAGSAGYTF. This rearrangement joins TRBV30 to TRBJ1-2, with D possibly matching TRBD1 (5 bases). The CDR3 totals 13 residues. Trimming pared 0 bases from V and 8 bases from J, leaving 13 bases between. Germline V gives CDR1 GTSNPN, CDR2 SVGIG (reference sequence). Drawing the rest from reference TRBV30 and TRBJ1-2, the complete variable domain is SQTIHQWPATLVQPVGSPLSLECTVEGTSNPNLYWYRQAAGRGLQLLFYSVGIGQISSEVPQNLSASRPQDRQFILSSKKLLLSDSGFYLCAWSVAGSAGYTFGSGTRLTVV.

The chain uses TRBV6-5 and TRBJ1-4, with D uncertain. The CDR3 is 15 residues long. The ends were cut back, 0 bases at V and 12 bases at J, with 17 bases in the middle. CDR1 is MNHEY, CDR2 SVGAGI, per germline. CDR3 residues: CASSYSRSPTRELFF. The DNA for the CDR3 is TGTGCCAGCAGTTACTCCAGGTCACCGACTCGGGAACTGTTTTTT.

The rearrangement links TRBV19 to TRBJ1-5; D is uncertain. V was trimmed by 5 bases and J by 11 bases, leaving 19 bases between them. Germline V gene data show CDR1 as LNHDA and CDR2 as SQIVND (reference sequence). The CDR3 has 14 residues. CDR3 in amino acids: CASSEDGIQMTQHF. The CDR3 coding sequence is TGTGCCAGTAGTGAGGACGGTATACAGATGACCCAGCATTTT.

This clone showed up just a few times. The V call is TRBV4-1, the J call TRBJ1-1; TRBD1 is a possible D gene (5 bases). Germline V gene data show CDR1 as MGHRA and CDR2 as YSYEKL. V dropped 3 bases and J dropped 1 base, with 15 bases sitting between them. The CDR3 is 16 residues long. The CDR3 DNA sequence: TGCGCCAGCAGCCATGCATCGGGACTCCAGAACACTGAAGCTTTCTTT. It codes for CASSHASGLQNTEAFF.

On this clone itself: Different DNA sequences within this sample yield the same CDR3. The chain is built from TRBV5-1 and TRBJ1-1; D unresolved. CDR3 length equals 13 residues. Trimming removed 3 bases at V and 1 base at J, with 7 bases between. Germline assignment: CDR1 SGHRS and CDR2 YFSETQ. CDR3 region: CASSSTANTEAFF. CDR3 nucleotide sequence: TGCGCCAGCAGCTCCACAGCGAACACTGAAGCTTTCTTT.

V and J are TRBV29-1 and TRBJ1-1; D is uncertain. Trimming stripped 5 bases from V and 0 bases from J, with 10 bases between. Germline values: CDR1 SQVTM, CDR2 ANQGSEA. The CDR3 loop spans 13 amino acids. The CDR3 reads CSVSKPMNTEAFF. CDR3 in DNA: TGCAGCGTTTCCAAACCCATGAACACTGAAGCTTTCTTT.

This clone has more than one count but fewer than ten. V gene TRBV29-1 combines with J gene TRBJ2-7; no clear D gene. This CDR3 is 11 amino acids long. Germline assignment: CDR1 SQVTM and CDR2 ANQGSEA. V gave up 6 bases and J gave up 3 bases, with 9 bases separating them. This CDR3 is CSVSRGYEQYF. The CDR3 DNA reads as TGCAGCGTATCCCGCGGCTACGAGCAGTACTTC.

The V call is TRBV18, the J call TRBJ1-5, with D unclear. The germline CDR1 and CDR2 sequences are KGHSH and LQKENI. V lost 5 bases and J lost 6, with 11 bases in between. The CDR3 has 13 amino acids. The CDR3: CASSGSGGQPQHF. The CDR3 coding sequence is TGTGCCAGCTCAGGGTCAGGAGGTCAGCCCCAGCATTTT. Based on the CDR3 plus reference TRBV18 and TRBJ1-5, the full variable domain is NAGVMQNPRHLVRRRGQEARLRCSPMKGHSHVYWYRQLPEEGLKFMVYLQKENIIDESGMPKERFSAEFPKEGPSILRIQQVVRGDSAAYFCASSGSGGQPQHFGDGTRLSIL.

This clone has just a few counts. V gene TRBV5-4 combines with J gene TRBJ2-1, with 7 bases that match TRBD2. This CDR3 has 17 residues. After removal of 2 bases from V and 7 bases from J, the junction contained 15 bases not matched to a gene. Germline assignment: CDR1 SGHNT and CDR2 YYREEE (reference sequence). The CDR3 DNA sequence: TGTGCCAGCAGCTTTGGCGGGAGTAGTGCTGCGTTAAATGAGCAGTTCTTC. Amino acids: CASSFGGSSAALNEQFF.

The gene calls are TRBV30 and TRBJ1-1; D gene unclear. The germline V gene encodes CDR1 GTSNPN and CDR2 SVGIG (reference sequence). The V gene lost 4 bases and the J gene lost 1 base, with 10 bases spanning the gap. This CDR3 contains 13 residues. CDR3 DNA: TGTGCCTGGAACGTCCCGACGAACACTGAAGCTTTCTTT. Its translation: CAWNVPTNTEAFF.

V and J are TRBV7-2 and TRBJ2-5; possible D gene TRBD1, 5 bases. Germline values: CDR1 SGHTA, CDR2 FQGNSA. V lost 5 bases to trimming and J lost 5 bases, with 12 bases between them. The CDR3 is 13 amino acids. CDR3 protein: CASSQGTRETQYF. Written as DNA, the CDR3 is TGTGCCAGCAGCCAGGGAACCCGGGAGACCCAGTACTTC. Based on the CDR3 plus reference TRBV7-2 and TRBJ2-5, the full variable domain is GAGVSQSPSNKVTEKGKDVELRCDPISGHTALYWYRQSLGQGLEFLIYFQGNSAPDKSGLPSDRFSAERTGGSVSTLTIQRTQQEDSAVYLCASSQGTRETQYFGPGTRLLVL.

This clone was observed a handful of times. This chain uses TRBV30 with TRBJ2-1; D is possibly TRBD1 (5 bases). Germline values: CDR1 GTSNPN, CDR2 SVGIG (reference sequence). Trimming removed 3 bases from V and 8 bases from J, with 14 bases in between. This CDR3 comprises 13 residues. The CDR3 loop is CAWRMRQGYEQFF. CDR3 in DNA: TGTGCCTGGAGAATGCGGCAGGGCTATGAGCAGTTCTTC.

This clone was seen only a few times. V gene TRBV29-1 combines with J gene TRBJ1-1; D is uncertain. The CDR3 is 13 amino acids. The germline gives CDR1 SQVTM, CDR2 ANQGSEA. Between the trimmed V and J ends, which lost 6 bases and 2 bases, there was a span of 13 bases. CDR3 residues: CSVLPTRNTEAFF. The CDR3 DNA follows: TGCAGCGTCCTCCCGACAAGAAACACTGAAGCTTTCTTT.

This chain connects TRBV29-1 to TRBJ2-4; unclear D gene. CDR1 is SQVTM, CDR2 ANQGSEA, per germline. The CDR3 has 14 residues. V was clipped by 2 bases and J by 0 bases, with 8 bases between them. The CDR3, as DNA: TGCAGCGTTGAAAATGTGCTAGCCAAAAACATTCAGTACTTC. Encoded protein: CSVENVLAKNIQYF.

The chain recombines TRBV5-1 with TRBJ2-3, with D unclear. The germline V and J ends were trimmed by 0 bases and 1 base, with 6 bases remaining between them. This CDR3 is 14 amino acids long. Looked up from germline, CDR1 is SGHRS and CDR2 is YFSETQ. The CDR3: CASSLGFGTDTQYF. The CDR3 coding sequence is TGCGCCAGCAGCTTGGGGTTCGGCACAGATACGCAGTATTTT.

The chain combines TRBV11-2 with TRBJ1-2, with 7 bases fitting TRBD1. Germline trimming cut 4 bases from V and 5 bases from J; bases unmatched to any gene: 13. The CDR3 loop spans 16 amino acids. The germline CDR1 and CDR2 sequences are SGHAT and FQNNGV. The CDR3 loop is CASSSTTGPAPYGYTF. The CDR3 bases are TGTGCCAGCAGCTCTACGACAGGGCCGGCTCCTTATGGCTACACCTTC.

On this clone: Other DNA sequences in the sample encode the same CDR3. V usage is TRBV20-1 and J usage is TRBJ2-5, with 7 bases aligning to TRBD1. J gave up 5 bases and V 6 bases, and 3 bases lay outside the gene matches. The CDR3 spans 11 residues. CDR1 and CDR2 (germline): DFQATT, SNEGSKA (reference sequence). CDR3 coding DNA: TGCAGTGCCTCGGACAGGGAGACCCAGTACTTC. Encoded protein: CSASDRETQYF.

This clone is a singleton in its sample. In DNA, the CDR3 is TGCGCCAGCAGCCCGGAACAGGGTACCACCGGGGAGCTGTTTTTT. It specifies CASSPEQGTTGELFF. V gene TRBV5-1 combines with J gene TRBJ2-2; D possibly corresponds to TRBD1 (6 bases). Germline V gene lookup returns CDR1 SGHRS and CDR2 YFSETQ. The ends were cut back, 4 bases at V and 4 bases at J, with 14 bases in the middle. This CDR3 spans 15 amino acids.

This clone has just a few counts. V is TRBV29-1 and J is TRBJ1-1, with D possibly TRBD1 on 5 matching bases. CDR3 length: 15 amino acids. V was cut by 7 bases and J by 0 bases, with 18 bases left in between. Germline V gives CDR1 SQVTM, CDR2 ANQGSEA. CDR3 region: CSGSGPGGVNTEAFF. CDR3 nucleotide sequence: TGCAGCGGTTCGGGTCCCGGAGGGGTGAACACTGAAGCTTTCTTT.

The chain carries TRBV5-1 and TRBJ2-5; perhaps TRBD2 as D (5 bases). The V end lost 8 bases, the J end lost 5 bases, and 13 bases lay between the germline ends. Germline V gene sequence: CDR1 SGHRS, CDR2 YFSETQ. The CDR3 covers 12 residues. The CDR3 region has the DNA TGCGCCAGTAGGACCCCGGGGGAGACCCAGTACTTC. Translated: CASRTPGETQYF.

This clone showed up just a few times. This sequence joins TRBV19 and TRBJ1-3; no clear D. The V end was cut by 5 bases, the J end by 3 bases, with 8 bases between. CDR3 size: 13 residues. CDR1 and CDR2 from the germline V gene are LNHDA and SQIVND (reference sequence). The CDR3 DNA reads TGTGCCAGTAGTCCGGGTAATGGAAACACCATATATTTT. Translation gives CASSPGNGNTIYF.

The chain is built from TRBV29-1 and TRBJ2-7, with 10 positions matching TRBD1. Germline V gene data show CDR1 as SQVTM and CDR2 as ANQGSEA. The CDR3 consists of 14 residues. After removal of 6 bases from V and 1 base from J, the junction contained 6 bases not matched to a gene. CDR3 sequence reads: CSVGPGQGSYEQYF. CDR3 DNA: TGCAGCGTAGGCCCGGGACAGGGGTCCTACGAGCAGTACTTC.

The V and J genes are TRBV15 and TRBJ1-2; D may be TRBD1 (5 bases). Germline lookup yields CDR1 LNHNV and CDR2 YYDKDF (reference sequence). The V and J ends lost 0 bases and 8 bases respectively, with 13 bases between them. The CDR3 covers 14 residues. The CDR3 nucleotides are TGTGCCACCAGCAGAGAGGGAGGGGCTGGAGGCTACACCTTC. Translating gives CATSREGGAGGYTF.

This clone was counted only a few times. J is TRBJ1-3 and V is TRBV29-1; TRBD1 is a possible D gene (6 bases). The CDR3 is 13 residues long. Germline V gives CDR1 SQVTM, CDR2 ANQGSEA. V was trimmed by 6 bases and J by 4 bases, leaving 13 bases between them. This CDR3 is CSVSQGWGNTIYF. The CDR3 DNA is TGCAGCGTCTCACAGGGATGGGGAAACACCATATATTTT.

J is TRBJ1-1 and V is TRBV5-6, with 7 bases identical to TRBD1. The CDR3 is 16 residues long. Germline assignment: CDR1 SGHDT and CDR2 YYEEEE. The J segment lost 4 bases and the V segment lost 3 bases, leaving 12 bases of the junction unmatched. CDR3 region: CASSSDRVGFGTEAFF. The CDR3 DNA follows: TGTGCCAGCAGCTCTGACAGGGTTGGGTTTGGCACTGAAGCTTTCTTT.

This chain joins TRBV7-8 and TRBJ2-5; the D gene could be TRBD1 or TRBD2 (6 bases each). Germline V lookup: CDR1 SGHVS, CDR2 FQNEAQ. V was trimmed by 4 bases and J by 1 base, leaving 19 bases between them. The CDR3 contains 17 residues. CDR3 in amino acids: CASSSVKVGGPQETQYF. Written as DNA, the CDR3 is TGTGCCAGCAGCTCCGTTAAGGTCGGGGGCCCCCAAGAGACCCAGTACTTC.

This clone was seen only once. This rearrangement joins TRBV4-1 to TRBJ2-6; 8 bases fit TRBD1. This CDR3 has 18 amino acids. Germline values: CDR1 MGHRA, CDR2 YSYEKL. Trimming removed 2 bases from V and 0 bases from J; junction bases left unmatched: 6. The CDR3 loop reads CASSQLRTGPSGANVLTF. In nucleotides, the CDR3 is TGCGCCAGCAGCCAATTGAGGACAGGGCCCTCTGGGGCCAACGTCCTGACTTTC.

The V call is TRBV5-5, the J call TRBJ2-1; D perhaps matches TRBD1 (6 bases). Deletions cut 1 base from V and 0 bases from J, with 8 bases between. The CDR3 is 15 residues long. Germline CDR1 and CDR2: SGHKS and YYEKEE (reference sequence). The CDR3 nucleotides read TGTGCCAGCAGCTTGACAGGGCACTCCTACAATGAGCAGTTCTTC. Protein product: CASSLTGHSYNEQFF.

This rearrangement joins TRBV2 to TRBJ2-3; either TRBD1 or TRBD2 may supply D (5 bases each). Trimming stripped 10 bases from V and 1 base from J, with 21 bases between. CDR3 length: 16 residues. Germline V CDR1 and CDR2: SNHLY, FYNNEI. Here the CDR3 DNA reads TGTGCCATCAACGGGGCTCTACCTTGGGGCACAGATACGCAGTATTTT. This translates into CAINGALPWGTDTQYF.